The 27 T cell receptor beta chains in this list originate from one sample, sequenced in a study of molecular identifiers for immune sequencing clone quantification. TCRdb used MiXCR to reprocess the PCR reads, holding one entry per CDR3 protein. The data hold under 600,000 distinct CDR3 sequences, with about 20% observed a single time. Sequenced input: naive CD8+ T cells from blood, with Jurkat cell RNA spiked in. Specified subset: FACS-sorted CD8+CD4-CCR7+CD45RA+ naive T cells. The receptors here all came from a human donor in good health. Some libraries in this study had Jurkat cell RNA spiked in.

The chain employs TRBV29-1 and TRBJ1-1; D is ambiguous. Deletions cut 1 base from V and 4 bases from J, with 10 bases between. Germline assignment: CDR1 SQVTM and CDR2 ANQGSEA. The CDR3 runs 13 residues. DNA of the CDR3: TGCAGCGTTGAAGGTAGGGTGTTCACTGAAGCTTTCTTT. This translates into CSVEGRVFTEAFF. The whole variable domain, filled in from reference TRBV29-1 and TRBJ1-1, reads SAVISQKPSRDICQRGTSLTIQCQVDSQVTMMFWYRQQPGQSLTLIATANQGSEATYESGFVIDKFPISRPNLTFSTLTVSNMSPEDSSIYLCSVEGRVFTEAFFGQGTRLTVV.

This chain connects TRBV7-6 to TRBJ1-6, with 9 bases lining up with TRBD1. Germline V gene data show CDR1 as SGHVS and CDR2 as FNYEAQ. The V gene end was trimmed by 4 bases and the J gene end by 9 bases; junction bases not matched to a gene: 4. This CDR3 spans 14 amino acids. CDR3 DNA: TGTGCCAGCAGCTGGGGACAGGGCGCTTCACCCCTCCACTTT. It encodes CASSWGQGASPLHF.

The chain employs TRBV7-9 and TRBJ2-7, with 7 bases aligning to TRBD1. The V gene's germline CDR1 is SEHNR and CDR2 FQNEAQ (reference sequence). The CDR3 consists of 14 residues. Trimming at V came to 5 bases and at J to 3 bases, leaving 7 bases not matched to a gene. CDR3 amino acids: CASSPWDRNYEQYF. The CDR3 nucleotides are TGTGCCAGCAGCCCCTGGGACAGAAACTACGAGCAGTACTTC.

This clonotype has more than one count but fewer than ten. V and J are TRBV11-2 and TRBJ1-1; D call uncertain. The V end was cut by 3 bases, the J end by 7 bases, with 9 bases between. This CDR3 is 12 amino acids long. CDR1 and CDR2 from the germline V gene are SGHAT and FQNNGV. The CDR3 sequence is CASSLWENEAFF. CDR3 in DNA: TGTGCCAGCAGCTTGTGGGAGAATGAAGCTTTCTTT.

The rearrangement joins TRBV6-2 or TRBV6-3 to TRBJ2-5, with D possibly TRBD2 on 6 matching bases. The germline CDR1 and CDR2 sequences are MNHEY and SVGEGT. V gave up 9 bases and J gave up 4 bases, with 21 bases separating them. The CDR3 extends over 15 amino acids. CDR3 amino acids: CASNSEGQSRETQYF. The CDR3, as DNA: TGTGCCAGTAATTCGGAGGGTCAAAGTCGAGAGACCCAGTACTTC.

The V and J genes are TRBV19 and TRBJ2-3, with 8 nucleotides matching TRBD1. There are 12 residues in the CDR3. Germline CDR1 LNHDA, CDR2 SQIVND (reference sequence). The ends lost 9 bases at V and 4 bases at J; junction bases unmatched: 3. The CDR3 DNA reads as TGTGCCAGCGGACAGGGTGCAGATACGCAGTATTTT. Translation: CASGQGADTQYF.

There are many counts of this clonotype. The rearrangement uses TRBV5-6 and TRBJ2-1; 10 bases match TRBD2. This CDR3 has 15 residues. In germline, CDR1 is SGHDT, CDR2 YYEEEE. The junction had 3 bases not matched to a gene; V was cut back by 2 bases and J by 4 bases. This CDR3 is CASSLFSGGYNEQFF. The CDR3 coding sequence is TGTGCCAGCAGCTTATTTAGCGGGGGGTACAATGAGCAGTTCTTC.

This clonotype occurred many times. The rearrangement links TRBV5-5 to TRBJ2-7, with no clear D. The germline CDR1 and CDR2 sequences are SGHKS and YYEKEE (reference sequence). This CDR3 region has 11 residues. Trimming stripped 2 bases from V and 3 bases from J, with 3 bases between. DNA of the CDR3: TGTGCCAGCAGCTTCGACTACGAGCAGTACTTC. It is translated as CASSFDYEQYF.

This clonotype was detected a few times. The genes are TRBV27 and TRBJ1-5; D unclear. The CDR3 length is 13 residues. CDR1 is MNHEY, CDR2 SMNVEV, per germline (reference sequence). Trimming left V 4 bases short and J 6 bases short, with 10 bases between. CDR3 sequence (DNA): TGTGCCAGCAGTTGGGTGGCAGGTCAGCCCCAGCATTTT. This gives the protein CASSWVAGQPQHF.

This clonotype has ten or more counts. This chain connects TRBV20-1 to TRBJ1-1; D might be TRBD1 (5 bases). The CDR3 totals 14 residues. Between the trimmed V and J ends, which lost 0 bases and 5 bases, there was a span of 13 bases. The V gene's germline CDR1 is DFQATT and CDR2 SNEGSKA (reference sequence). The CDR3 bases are TGCAGTGCTAGAGAGGACCCGCGGGGGACTGAAGCTTTCTTT. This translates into CSAREDPRGTEAFF.

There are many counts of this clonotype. DNA of the CDR3: TGTGCCAGCAGCTTAGCCCTCCAAGGTACGGGTGAGCAGTTCTTC. This gives the protein CASSLALQGTGEQFF. The chain has TRBV7-6 and TRBJ2-1; D not resolved. Germline loops: CDR1 SGHVS, CDR2 FNYEAQ. Trimming pared 0 bases from V and 9 bases from J, leaving 15 bases between. This CDR3 comprises 15 residues. Full variable domain (missing parts from reference TRBV7-6 and TRBJ2-1): GAGVSQSPRYKVTKRGQDVALRCDPISGHVSLYWYRQALGQGPEFLTYFNYEAQQDKSGLPNDRFSAERPEGSISTLTIQRTEQRDSAMYRCASSLALQGTGEQFFGPGTRLTVL.

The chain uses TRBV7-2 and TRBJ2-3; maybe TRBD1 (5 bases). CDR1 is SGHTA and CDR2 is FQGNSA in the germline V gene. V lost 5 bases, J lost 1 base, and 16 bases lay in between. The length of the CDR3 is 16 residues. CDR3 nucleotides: TGTGCCAGCAGCAATCCCCTGGTAGGGGGCACAGATACGCAGTATTTT. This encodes CASSNPLVGGTDTQYF.

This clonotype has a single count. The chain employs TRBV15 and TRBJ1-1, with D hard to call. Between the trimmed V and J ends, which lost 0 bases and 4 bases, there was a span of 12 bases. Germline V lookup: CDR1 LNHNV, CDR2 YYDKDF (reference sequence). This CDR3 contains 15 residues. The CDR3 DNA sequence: TGTGCCACCAGCAGAGATCGTGGGTTGGGCACTGAAGCTTTCTTT. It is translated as CATSRDRGLGTEAFF.

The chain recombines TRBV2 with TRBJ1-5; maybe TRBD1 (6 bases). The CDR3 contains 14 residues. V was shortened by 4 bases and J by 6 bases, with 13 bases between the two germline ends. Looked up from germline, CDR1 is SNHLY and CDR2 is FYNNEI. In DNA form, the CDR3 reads TGTGCCAGCAGTGGGGGGCAGGGGAGTCAGCCCCAGCATTTT. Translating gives CASSGGQGSQPQHF.

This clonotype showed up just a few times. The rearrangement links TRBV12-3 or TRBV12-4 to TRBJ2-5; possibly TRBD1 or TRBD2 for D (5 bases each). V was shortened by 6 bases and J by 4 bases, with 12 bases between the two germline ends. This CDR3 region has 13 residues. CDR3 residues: CASSSLGVETQYF. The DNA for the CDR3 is TGTGCCAGCAGCTCCTTGGGGGTAGAGACCCAGTACTTC.

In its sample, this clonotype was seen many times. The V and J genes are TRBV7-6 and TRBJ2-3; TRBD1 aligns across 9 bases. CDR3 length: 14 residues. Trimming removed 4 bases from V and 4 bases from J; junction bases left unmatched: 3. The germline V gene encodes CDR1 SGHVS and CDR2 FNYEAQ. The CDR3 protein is CASSSTGGADTQYF. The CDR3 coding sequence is TGTGCCAGCAGCTCGACAGGGGGGGCAGATACGCAGTATTTT.

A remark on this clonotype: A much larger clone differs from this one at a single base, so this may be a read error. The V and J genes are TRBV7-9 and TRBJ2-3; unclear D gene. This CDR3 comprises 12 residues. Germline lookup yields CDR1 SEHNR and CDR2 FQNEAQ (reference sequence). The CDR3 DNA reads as TGTGCCAGCAGCACACTCCCAGATGCGCAGTATTTT. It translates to CASSTLPDAQYF. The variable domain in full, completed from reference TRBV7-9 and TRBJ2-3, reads DTGVSQNPRHKITKRGQNVTFRCDPISEHNRLYWYRQTLGQGPEFLTYFQNEAQLEKSRLLSDRFSAERPKGSFSTLEIQRTEQGDSAMYLCASSTLPDAQYFGPGTRLTVL.

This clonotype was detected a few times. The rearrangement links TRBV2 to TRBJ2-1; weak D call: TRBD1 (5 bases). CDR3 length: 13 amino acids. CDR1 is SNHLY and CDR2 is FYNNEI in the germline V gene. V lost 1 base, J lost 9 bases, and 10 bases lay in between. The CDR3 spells CASSEGARGEQFF. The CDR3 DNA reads TGTGCCAGCAGTGAAGGGGCTAGGGGTGAGCAGTTCTTC.

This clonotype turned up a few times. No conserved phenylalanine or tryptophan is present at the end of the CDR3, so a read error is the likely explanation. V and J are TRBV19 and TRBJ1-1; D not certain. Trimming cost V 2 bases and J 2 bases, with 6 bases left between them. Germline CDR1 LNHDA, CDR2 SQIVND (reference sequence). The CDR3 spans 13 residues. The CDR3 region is CASSIWINTEAFS. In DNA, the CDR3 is TGTGCCAGTAGTATATGGATCAACACTGAAGCTTTCTCT.

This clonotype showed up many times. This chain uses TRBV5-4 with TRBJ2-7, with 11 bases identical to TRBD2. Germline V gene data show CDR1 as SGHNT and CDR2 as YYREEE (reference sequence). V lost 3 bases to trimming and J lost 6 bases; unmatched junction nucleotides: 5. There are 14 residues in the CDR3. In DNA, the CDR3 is TGTGCCAGCAGCTCAACCGGGACTAGCGGCGAGCAGTACTTC. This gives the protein CASSSTGTSGEQYF. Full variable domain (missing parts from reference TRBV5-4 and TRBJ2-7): ETGVTQSPTHLIKTRGQQVTLRCSSQSGHNTVSWYQQALGQGPQFIFQYYREEENGRGNFPPRFSGLQFPNYSSELNVNALELDDSALYLCASSSTGTSGEQYFGPGTRLTVT.

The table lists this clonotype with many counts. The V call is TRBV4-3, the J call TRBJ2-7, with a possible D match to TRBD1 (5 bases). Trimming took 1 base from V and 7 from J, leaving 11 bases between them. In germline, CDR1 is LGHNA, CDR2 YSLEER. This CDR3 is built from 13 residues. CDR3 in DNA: TGCGCCAGCAGCCAAGCTAGGGGTTGGGAGCAGTACTTC. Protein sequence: CASSQARGWEQYF.

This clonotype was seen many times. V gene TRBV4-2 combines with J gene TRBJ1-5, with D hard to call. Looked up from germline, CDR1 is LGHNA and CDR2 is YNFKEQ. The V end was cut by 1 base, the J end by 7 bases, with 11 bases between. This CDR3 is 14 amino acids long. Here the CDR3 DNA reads TGTGCCAGCAGCCAAGTGGGAGACGGACAGCCCCAGCATTTT. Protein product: CASSQVGDGQPQHF.

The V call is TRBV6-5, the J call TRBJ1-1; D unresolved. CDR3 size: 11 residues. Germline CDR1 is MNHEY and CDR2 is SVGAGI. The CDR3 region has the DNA TGTACCACCAACCGAGGGACTGAAGCTTTCTTT. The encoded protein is CTTNRGTEAFF.

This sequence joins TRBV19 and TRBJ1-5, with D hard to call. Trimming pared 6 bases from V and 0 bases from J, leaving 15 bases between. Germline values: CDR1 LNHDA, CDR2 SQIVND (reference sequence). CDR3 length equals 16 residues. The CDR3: CASSLVRDFSNQPQHF. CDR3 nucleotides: TGTGCCAGTAGCCTCGTTCGGGATTTTAGCAATCAGCCCCAGCATTTT.

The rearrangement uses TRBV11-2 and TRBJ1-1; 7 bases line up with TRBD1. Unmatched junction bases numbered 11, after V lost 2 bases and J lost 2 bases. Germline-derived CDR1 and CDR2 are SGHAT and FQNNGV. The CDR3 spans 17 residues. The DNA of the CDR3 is TGTGCCAGCAGCTTAAGGGGGCTTGGGACGGCTAACACTGAAGCTTTCTTT. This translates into CASSLRGLGTANTEAFF.

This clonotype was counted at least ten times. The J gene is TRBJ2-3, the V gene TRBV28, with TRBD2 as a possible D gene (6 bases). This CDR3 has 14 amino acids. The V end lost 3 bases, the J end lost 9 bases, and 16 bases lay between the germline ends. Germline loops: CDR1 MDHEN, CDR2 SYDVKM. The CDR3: CASSLAAGPPTQYF. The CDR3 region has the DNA TGTGCCAGCAGTTTGGCGGCGGGACCCCCCACGCAGTATTTT.

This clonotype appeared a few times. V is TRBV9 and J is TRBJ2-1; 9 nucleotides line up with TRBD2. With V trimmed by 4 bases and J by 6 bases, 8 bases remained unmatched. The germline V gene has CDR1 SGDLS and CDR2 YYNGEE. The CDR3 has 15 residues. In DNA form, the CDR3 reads TGTGCCAGCAGCCCATCGGGACTAGCTTTCAATGAGCAGTTCTTC. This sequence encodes CASSPSGLAFNEQFF.